A selection of T cell receptor beta chains follows, all from one sample in a study of CD8+CD57+ T cells in acquired aplastic anemia. TCRdb redid the calling of the reads with MiXCR, one entry per CDR3 protein. The sample shows about 75,000 distinct CDR3 sequences, roughly three quarters of them seen only once. The sequenced sample was sorted CD4+, CD8+, or CD8+CD57+ T cells (not recorded which) from PBMCs. All receptors come from a human donor with aplastic anemia. The CDR3 runs from the conserved cysteine through the conserved F or W. The D gene is left open where the match is weak. Clone size is not always given. Where it is, it says once, few, many or a class for expanded clones.

clone_size: -
v_call: TRBV10-3
d_call: -
j_call: TRBJ1-1
cdr3_aa: CASNYDANTEAFF
cdr3_nt: TGTGCCAGCAATTACGACGCGAACACTGAAGCTTTCTTT

clone_size: -
v_call: TRBV29-1
d_call: TRBD2
j_call: TRBJ2-1
cdr3_aa: CSVVGVAGGPVMFF
cdr3_nt: TGCAGCGTCGTCGGGGTAGCGGGAGGGCCGGTAATGTTCTTC

clone_size: many
v_call: TRBV9
d_call: -
j_call: TRBJ1-2
cdr3_aa: CASSPDSRAYYGYTF
cdr3_nt: TGTGCCAGCAGCCCTGACAGTCGAGCTTACTATGGCTACACCTTC

clone_size: -
v_call: TRBV20-1
d_call: -
j_call: TRBJ1-2
cdr3_aa: CSARKGLDGYTF
cdr3_nt: TGCAGTGCTAGAAAGGGGTTGGATGGCTACACCTTC

clone_size: -
v_call: TRBV10-3
d_call: TRBD1
j_call: TRBJ1-1
cdr3_aa: CAISRQGAPMNTEAFF
cdr3_nt: TGTGCCATCTCGAGACAGGGGGCCCCTATGAACACTGAAGCTTTCTTT

clone_size: few
v_call: TRBV10-3
d_call: TRBD2
j_call: TRBJ2-5
cdr3_aa: CAVRDSGGAGETQYF
cdr3_nt: TGTGCCGTACGAGATAGCGGGGGGGCAGGAGAGACCCAGTACTTC

clone_size: -
v_call: TRBV19
d_call: -
j_call: TRBJ1-3
cdr3_aa: CASSDGGTGNTIYF
cdr3_nt: TGTGCCAGTAGTGATGGGGGAACTGGAAACACCATATATTTT

clone_size: -
v_call: TRBV7-2
d_call: TRBD1
j_call: TRBJ1-1
cdr3_aa: CASSLGTGVEAFF
cdr3_nt: TGTGCCAGCAGCTTAGGGACAGGGGTTGAAGCTTTCTTT

clone_size: -
v_call: TRBV12-3/TRBV12-4
d_call: TRBD1
j_call: TRBJ1-1
cdr3_aa: CASSFEQGLEAFF
cdr3_nt: TGTGCCAGCAGTTTCGAACAGGGGCTTGAAGCTTTCTTT

clone_size: -
v_call: TRBV5-1
d_call: TRBD1
j_call: TRBJ2-1
cdr3_aa: CASSVRQGIYNEQFF
cdr3_nt: TGCGCCAGCAGCGTACGACAGGGGATCTACAATGAGCAGTTCTTC

clone_size: -
v_call: TRBV7-8
d_call: -
j_call: TRBJ2-7
cdr3_aa: CASSLAQGPSYEQYF
cdr3_nt: TGTGCCAGCAGCTTAGCGCAAGGACCGAGCTACGAGCAGTACTTC

clone_size: once
v_call: TRBV5-5
d_call: -
j_call: TRBJ2-1
cdr3_aa: CASSLVPHKQFF
cdr3_nt: TGTGCCAGCAGCTTGGTGCCTCATAAGCAGTTCTTC

clone_size: -
v_call: TRBV14
d_call: TRBD2
j_call: TRBJ2-1
cdr3_aa: CASSPELAGFYNEQFF
cdr3_nt: TGTGCCAGCAGCCCAGAACTAGCGGGATTTTACAATGAGCAGTTCTTC

clone_size: -
v_call: TRBV19
d_call: -
j_call: TRBJ1-1
cdr3_aa: CASDTRILGGTEAFF
cdr3_nt: TGTGCCAGTGATACGCGCATCCTAGGGGGCACTGAAGCTTTCTTT

clone_size: -
v_call: TRBV5-1
d_call: TRBD1
j_call: TRBJ2-7
cdr3_aa: CASNPDRRNGEQYF
cdr3_nt: TGCGCCAGCAACCCGGACAGGCGCAACGGCGAGCAGTACTTC

clone_size: -
v_call: TRBV2
d_call: -
j_call: TRBJ1-1
cdr3_aa: CASSEGRAGEAFF
cdr3_nt: TGTGCCAGCAGTGAAGGCAGGGCGGGTGAAGCTTTCTTT

clone_size: -
v_call: TRBV9
d_call: TRBD1
j_call: TRBJ2-3
cdr3_aa: CASSGPGTGTDTQYF
cdr3_nt: TGTGCCAGCAGCGGACCCGGGACAGGCACAGATACGCAGTATTTT

clone_size: -
v_call: TRBV25-1
d_call: -
j_call: TRBJ1-3
cdr3_aa: CASSDWANSGNTIYF
cdr3_nt: TGTGCCAGCAGTGATTGGGCGAACTCTGGAAACACCATATATTTT

clone_size: -
v_call: TRBV20-1
d_call: TRBD1
j_call: TRBJ2-7
cdr3_aa: CSARPDRDPYEQYF
cdr3_nt: TGCAGTGCCAGACCCGACAGGGACCCCTACGAGCAGTACTTC

clone_size: -
v_call: TRBV7-3
d_call: -
j_call: TRBJ1-6
cdr3_aa: CASSFEENSPLHF
cdr3_nt: TGTGCCAGCAGTTTCGAGGAAAATTCACCCCTCCACTTT

clone_size: -
v_call: TRBV19
d_call: TRBD1
j_call: TRBJ1-2
cdr3_aa: CASTDRVYGYTF
cdr3_nt: TGTGCCAGTACCGACAGGGTCTATGGCTACACCTTC

clone_size: -
v_call: TRBV6-2/TRBV6-3
d_call: -
j_call: TRBJ1-1
cdr3_aa: CASSYAGRWWNTEAFF
cdr3_nt: TGTGCCAGCAGTTACGCGGGTCGCTGGTGGAACACTGAAGCTTTCTTT

clone_size: few
v_call: TRBV10-3
d_call: -
j_call: TRBJ1-2
cdr3_aa: CAIGAGNDEGYTF
cdr3_nt: TGTGCCATCGGAGCAGGGAATGATGAAGGCTACACCTTC

clone_size: -
v_call: TRBV24-1
d_call: TRBD1
j_call: TRBJ1-5
cdr3_aa: CATSDPRGQNGQPQHF
cdr3_nt: TGTGCCACCAGTGATCCTAGGGGACAGAACGGTCAGCCCCAGCATTTT

clone_size: -
v_call: TRBV7-8
d_call: -
j_call: TRBJ1-1
cdr3_aa: CASSLGGLGTEAFF
cdr3_nt: TGTGCCAGCAGCTTGGGGGGGCTGGGCACTGAAGCTTTCTTT

clone_size: -
v_call: TRBV12-3/TRBV12-4
d_call: -
j_call: TRBJ2-1
cdr3_aa: CASSPFGDPTYNEQFF
cdr3_nt: TGTGCCAGCAGCCCCTTCGGGGACCCCACCTACAATGAGCAGTTCTTC

clone_size: -
v_call: TRBV9
d_call: TRBD1
j_call: TRBJ2-7
cdr3_aa: CASSRDREDYEQYF
cdr3_nt: TGTGCCAGCAGCCGGGACAGGGAGGACTACGAGCAGTACTTC

clone_size: many
v_call: TRBV3-1
d_call: -
j_call: TRBJ1-2
cdr3_aa: CASSQEQIQGPNYGYTF
cdr3_nt: TGTGCCAGCAGCCAAGAGCAGATTCAAGGGCCTAACTATGGCTACACCTTC

clone_size: -
v_call: TRBV5-1
d_call: TRBD1
j_call: TRBJ1-6
cdr3_aa: CASSQGGGAADSPLHF
cdr3_nt: TGCGCCAGCAGCCAAGGAGGGGGCGCCGCGGATTCACCCCTCCACTTT

clone_size: -
v_call: TRBV20-1
d_call: -
j_call: TRBJ2-5
cdr3_aa: CSALIQGQPETQYF
cdr3_nt: TGCAGTGCGTTAATACAAGGGCAGCCGGAGACCCAGTACTTC

clone_size: few
v_call: TRBV11-1
d_call: -
j_call: TRBJ2-1
cdr3_aa: CAGSYLGSDEQFF
cdr3_nt: TGTGCCGGCAGCTATCTGGGGAGTGATGAGCAGTTCTTC

clone_size: -
v_call: TRBV20-1
d_call: -
j_call: TRBJ2-7
cdr3_aa: CSARPAISSYEQYF
cdr3_nt: TGCAGTGCTAGGCCAGCGATTAGCTCCTACGAGCAGTACTTC

clone_size: few
v_call: TRBV20-1
d_call: -
j_call: TRBJ2-7
cdr3_aa: CSAREGDTRSYEQYF
cdr3_nt: TGCAGTGCTAGAGAGGGGGACACTCGCTCCTACGAGCAGTACTTC

clone_size: -
v_call: TRBV29-1
d_call: -
j_call: TRBJ2-7
cdr3_aa: CSVEGDGSYEQYF
cdr3_nt: TGCAGCGTTGAAGGGGACGGTTCCTACGAGCAGTACTTC

clone_size: -
v_call: TRBV20-1
d_call: -
j_call: TRBJ1-2
cdr3_aa: CSARNPPGYTF
cdr3_nt: TGCAGTGCTAGAAACCCACCGGGCTACACCTTC

clone_size: -
v_call: TRBV29-1
d_call: TRBD1
j_call: TRBJ1-1
cdr3_aa: CSVRRDREQAFF
cdr3_nt: TGCAGCGTTCGCAGGGACAGGGAGCAAGCTTTCTTT

clone_size: few
v_call: TRBV25-1
d_call: -
j_call: TRBJ1-6
cdr3_aa: CASSGNTYNSPLHF
cdr3_nt: TGTGCCAGCAGCGGCAATACCTATAATTCACCCCTCCACTTT

clone_size: -
v_call: TRBV10-3
d_call: -
j_call: TRBJ1-6
cdr3_aa: CAISESWPRSPLHF
cdr3_nt: TGTGCCATCAGTGAGTCCTGGCCGCGGTCACCCCTCCACTTT

clone_size: -
v_call: TRBV5-6
d_call: TRBD1
j_call: TRBJ1-2
cdr3_aa: CASSPRQGIGYTF
cdr3_nt: TGTGCCAGCAGCCCGCGACAGGGGATTGGCTACACCTTC

clone_size: -
v_call: TRBV5-1
d_call: -
j_call: TRBJ2-1
cdr3_aa: CASSHTTPGALDEQFF
cdr3_nt: TGCGCCAGCAGCCACACTACTCCGGGGGCTTTGGATGAGCAGTTCTTC

clone_size: once
v_call: TRBV24-1
d_call: -
j_call: TRBJ1-2
cdr3_aa: CATSDPRNGQNPYGYTF
cdr3_nt: TGTGCCACCAGTGATCCTCGGAATGGACAGAACCCCTATGGCTACACCTTC

clone_size: -
v_call: TRBV10-1
d_call: -
j_call: TRBJ1-2
cdr3_aa: CASSCGYTF
cdr3_nt: TGCGCCAGCAGTTGTGGCTACACCTTC

clone_size: -
v_call: TRBV7-2
d_call: -
j_call: TRBJ2-7
cdr3_aa: CASSLGFGDYEQYF
cdr3_nt: TGTGCCAGCAGCTTAGGCTTCGGGGACTACGAGCAGTACTTC

clone_size: once
v_call: TRBV5-1
d_call: TRBD2
j_call: TRBJ2-3
cdr3_aa: CASSLGGSGGSTDTQYF
cdr3_nt: TGCGCCAGCAGCTTGGGGGGAAGCGGGGGGAGCACAGATACGCAGTATTTT

clone_size: -
v_call: TRBV20-1
d_call: -
j_call: TRBJ1-2
cdr3_aa: CSAVRMGAGYGYTF
cdr3_nt: TGCAGTGCCGTGCGTATGGGGGCAGGGTATGGCTACACCTTC

clone_size: few
v_call: TRBV10-3
d_call: -
j_call: TRBJ1-4
cdr3_aa: CAIKTGATNEKLFF
cdr3_nt: TGTGCCATCAAGACAGGCGCAACTAATGAAAAACTGTTTTTT

clone_size: -
v_call: TRBV7-6
d_call: -
j_call: TRBJ1-2
cdr3_aa: CASSLDQGSDGYTF
cdr3_nt: TGTGCCAGCAGCTTAGACCAGGGATCGGATGGCTACACCTTC